A single sample is the source of the 5 T cell receptor beta chains below, sequenced in a study of T cell responses to AZD1222 COVID-19 vaccine (dated by TCRdb to 2020 to 2023). The method behind the library was the immunoSEQ multiplex PCR assay. TCRdb took over this immuneACCESS table, retaining in-frame rearrangements with V and J assigned. Such tables are incomplete; in checked studies, under half of the missing clones stem from an unresolved V gene, and the remainder is unexplained. The sample table holds some 250,000 clones, of which about 94% were seen once. 0.55% of the sample goes to the ten largest clones. In the paper's terms, the time point label means: about 28 days (+/-7) after the second vaccine dose. This material consisted of peripheral blood, taken 28 days after the second AZD1222 dose. These receptors were taken from an adult who received the AZD1222 COVID-19 vaccine.

The V and J genes are TRBV19 and TRBJ2-7; a possible D gene is TRBD2 (7 bases). The CDR3 sequence is 13 residues long. Trimming pared 10 bases from V and 3 bases from J, leaving 16 bases between. Germline V gene lookup returns CDR1 LNHDA and CDR2 SQIVND (reference sequence). For the CDR3, the DNA is TGTGCCACCAGGGGAGGGGGGCACTACGAGCAGTACTTC. It is translated as CATRGGGHYEQYF. Complete variable domain (other parts from reference TRBV19 and TRBJ2-7): DGGITQSPKYLFRKEGQNVTLSCEQNLNHDAMYWYRQDPGQGLRLIYYSQIVNDFQKGDIAEGYSVSREKKESFPLTVTSAQKNPTAFYLCATRGGGHYEQYFGPGTRLTVT.

The chain has TRBV6-5 and TRBJ2-7, with 9 bases fitting TRBD2. V lost 6 bases, J lost 3 bases, and 6 bases stayed unmatched. Germline loops: CDR1 MNHEY, CDR2 SVGAGI. CDR3 length equals 14 residues. The CDR3 DNA is TGTGCCAGCAGGCGAGCGGGGGGCAACTACGAGCAGTACTTC. As protein: CASRRAGGNYEQYF.

The chain uses TRBV14 and TRBJ1-2; D ambiguous. The germline V gene has CDR1 SGHDN and CDR2 FVKESK. V lost 1 base and J 8 bases, leaving 11 bases between the germline ends. The CDR3 has 13 residues. For the CDR3, the DNA is TGTGCCAGCAGCCAAGTACCGGGGAGCGGCTACACCTTC. Translation gives CASSQVPGSGYTF.

The chain is built from TRBV3-1 (or the pseudogene TRBV3-2) and TRBJ2-5; 11 bases fit TRBD2. Looked up from germline, CDR1 is LGHDT and CDR2 is YNNKEL (reference sequence). The J segment lost 2 bases and the V segment lost 4 bases, leaving 6 bases of the junction unmatched. CDR3 length equals 16 residues. CDR3 DNA: TGTGCCAGCAGCCGGCGGACTAGCGGGCAGCAAGAGACCCAGTACTTC. It encodes CASSRRTSGQQETQYF.

The V gene is TRBV5-5, the J gene TRBJ2-7, with 10 bases lining up with TRBD1. CDR1 is SGHKS, CDR2 YYEKEE, per germline (reference sequence). With 4 bases clipped from V and 3 bases from J, the junction kept 4 bases outside the gene matches. The CDR3 has 14 amino acids. The CDR3 nucleotides read TGTGCCAGCAGCCCAGGGACAGGGGTCTACGAGCAGTACTTC. This gives the protein CASSPGTGVYEQYF.